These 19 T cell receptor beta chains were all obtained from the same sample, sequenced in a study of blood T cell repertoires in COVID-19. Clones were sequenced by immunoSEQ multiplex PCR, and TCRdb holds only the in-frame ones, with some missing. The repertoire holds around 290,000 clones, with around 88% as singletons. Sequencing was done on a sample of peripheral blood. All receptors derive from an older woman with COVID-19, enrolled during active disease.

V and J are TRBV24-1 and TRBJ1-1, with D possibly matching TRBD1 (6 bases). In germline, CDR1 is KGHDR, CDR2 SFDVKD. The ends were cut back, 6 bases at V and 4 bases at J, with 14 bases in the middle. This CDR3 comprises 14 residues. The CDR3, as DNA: TGTGCCACCAGTCCAAACGAGGGGGTCACTGAAGCTTTCTTT. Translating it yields CATSPNEGVTEAFF.

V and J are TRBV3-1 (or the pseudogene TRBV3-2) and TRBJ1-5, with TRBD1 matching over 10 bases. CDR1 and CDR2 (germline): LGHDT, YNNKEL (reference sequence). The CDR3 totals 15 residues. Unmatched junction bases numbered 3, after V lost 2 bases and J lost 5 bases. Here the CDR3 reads CASSQPGTGDQPQHF. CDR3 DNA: TGTGCCAGCAGCCAACCCGGGACAGGGGATCAGCCCCAGCATTTT.

The CDR3 sequence is CATSDLGLAGGTDTQYF. CDR3 bases: TGTGCCACCAGTGATTTGGGACTAGCGGGGGGCACAGATACGCAGTATTTT. V and J are TRBV24-1 and TRBJ2-3, with TRBD2 matching 13 bases. With V trimmed by 0 bases and J by 1 base, 0 bases remained unmatched. The germline V gene encodes CDR1 KGHDR and CDR2 SFDVKD. The CDR3 is made up of 17 amino acids.

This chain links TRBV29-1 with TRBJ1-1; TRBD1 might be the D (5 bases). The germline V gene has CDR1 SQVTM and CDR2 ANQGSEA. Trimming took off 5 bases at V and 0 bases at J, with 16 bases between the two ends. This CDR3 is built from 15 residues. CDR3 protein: CSVLGGMGVNTEAFF. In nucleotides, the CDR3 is TGCAGCGTTTTGGGGGGGATGGGGGTGAACACTGAAGCTTTCTTT.

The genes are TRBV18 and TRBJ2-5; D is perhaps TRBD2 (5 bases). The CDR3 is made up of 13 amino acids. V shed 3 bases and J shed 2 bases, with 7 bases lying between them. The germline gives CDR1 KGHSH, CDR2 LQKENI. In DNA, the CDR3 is TGTGCCAGCTCACCGGAGCGGCAAGAGACCCAGTACTTC. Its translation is CASSPERQETQYF.

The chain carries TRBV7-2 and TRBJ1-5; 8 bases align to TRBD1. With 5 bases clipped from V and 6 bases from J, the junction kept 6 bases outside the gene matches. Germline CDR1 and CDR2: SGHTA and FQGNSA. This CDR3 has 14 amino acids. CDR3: CASSTDREFQPQHF. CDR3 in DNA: TGTGCCAGCAGCACGGACAGGGAGTTTCAGCCCCAGCATTTT. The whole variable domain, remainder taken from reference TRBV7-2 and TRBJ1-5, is GAGVSQSPSNKVTEKGKDVELRCDPISGHTALYWYRQSLGQGLEFLIYFQGNSAPDKSGLPSDRFSAERTGGSVSTLTIQRTQQEDSAVYLCASSTDREFQPQHFGDGTRLSIL.

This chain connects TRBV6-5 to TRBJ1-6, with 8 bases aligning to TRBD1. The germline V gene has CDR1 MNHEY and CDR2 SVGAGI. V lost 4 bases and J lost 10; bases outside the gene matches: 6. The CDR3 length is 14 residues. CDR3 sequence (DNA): TGTGCCAGCAGTTGGCAGGGGGCCAAATCACCCCTCCACTTT. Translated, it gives CASSWQGAKSPLHF.

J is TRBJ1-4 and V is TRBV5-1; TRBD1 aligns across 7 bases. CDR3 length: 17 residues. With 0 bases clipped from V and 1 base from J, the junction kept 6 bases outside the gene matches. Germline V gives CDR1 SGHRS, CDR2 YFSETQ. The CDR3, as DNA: TGCGCCAGCAGCTTGGGACAGGGATCACAAACTAATGAAAAACTGTTTTTT. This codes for CASSLGQGSQTNEKLFF.

The CDR3, as DNA: TGTGCCAGTAGTAGTTGGCCCGGGACAAATAGCAATCAGCCCCAGCATTTT. The encoded protein is CASSSWPGTNSNQPQHF. The V gene is TRBV19, the J gene TRBJ1-5; D is perhaps TRBD1 (6 bases). V lost 4 bases and J 0 bases, leaving 16 bases between the germline ends. Germline-derived CDR1 and CDR2 are LNHDA and SQIVND (reference sequence). This CDR3 is 17 amino acids long.

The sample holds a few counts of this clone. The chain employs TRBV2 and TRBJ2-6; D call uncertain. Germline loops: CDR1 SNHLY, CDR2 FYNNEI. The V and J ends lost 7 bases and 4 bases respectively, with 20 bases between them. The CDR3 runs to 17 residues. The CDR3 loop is CASKEDSGNRGANVLTF. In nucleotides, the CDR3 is TGTGCCAGCAAAGAGGATTCTGGAAATAGGGGGGCCAACGTCCTGACTTTC.

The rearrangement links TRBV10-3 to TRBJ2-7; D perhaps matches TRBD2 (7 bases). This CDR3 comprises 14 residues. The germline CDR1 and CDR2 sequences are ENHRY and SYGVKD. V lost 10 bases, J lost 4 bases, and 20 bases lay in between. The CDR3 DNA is TGTGCCACCAGAAGGGGGGGATTCCTTTACGAGCAGTACTTC. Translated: CATRRGGFLYEQYF.

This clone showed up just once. CDR3 in DNA: TGTGCCAGCAGTTTTATGAGCGGGGGGGCCCCCTACGAGCAGTACTTC. Encoded protein: CASSFMSGGAPYEQYF. The V call is TRBV27, the J call TRBJ2-7, with 10 bases matching TRBD2. CDR3 length: 16 residues. With 3 bases clipped from V and 2 bases from J, the junction kept 7 bases outside the gene matches. CDR1 and CDR2 from the germline V gene are MNHEY and SMNVEV (reference sequence).

The CDR3: CASSQDRNSGGYEQFF. CDR3 DNA sequence: TGTGCCAGCAGCCAAGACCGAAATTCGGGGGGGTATGAGCAGTTCTTC. The chain couples TRBV3-1 (or the pseudogene TRBV3-2) to TRBJ2-1; 8 bases are a match to TRBD2. The V gene's germline CDR1 is LGHDT and CDR2 YNNKEL (reference sequence). Trimming took 0 bases from V and 8 from J; bases not matched to a gene: 9. The CDR3 length is 16 residues.

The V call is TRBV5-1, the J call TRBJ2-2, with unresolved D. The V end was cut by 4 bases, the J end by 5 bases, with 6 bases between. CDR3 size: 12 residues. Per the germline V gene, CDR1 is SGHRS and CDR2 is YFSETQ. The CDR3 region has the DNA TGCGCCAGCAGCCTATATACCGGGGAGCTGTTTTTT. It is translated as CASSLYTGELFF.

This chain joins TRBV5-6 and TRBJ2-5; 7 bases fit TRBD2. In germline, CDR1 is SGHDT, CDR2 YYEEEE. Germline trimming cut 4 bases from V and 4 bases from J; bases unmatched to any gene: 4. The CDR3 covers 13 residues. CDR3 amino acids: CASSRGDGETQYF. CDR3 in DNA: TGTGCCAGCAGCCGGGGGGACGGAGAGACCCAGTACTTC.

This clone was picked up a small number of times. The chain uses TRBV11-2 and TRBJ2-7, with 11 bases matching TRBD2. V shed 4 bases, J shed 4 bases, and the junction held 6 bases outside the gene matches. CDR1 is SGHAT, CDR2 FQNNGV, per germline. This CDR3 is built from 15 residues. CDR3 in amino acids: CASSYSGTSGYEQYF. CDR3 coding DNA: TGTGCCAGCAGCTATAGTGGGACTAGCGGTTACGAGCAGTACTTC.

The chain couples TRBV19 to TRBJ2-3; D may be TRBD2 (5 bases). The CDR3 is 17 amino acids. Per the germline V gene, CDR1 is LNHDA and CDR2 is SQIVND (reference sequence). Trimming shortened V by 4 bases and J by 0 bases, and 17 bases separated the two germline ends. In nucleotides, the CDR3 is TGTGCCAGTAGTACCCCCTCACTAGGTGCTAGCACAGATACGCAGTATTTT. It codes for CASSTPSLGASTDTQYF.

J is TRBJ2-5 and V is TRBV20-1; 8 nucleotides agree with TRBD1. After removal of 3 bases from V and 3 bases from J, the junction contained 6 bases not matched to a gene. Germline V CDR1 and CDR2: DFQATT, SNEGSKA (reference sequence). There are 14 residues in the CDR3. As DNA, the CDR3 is TGCAGTGCTAGTTCGGGACAGGTTGAAGAGACCCAGTACTTC. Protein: CSASSGQVEETQYF.

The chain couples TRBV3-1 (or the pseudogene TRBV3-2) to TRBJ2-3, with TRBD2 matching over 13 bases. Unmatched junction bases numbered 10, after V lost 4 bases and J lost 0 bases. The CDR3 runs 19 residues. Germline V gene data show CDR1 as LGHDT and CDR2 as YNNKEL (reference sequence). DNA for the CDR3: TGTGCCAGCAGCCCCCGGGACGGGACTAGCGGGGAGAGCACAGATACGCAGTATTTT. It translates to CASSPRDGTSGESTDTQYF.